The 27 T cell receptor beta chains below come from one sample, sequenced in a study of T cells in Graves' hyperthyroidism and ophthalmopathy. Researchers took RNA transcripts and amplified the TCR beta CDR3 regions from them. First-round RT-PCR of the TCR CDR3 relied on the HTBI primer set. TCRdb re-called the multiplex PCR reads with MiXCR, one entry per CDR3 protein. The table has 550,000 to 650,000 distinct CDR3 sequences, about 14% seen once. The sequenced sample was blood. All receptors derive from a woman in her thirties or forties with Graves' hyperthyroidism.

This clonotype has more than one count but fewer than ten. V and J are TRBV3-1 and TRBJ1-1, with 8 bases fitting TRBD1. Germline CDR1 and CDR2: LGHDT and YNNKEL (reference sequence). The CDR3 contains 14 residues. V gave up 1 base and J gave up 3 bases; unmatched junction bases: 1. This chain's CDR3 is CASSQAGGHTEAFF. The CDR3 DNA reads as TGTGCCAGCAGCCAAGCAGGGGGCCACACTGAAGCTTTCTTT.

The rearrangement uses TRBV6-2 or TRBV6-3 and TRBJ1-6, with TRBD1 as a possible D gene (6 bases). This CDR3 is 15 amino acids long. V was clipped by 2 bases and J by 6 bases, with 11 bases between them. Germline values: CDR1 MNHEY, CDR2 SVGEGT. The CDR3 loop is CASSYRDTFNSPLHF. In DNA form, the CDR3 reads TGTGCCAGCAGTTACCGGGACACCTTTAATTCACCCCTCCACTTT.

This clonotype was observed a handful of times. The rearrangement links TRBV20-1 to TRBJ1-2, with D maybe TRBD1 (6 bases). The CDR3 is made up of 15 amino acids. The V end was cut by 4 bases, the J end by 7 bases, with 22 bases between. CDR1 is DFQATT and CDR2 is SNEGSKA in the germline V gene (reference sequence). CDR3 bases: TGCAGTGCTACTACCACCGGGGGGGGCTACTTTGGCTACACCTTC. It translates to CSATTTGGGYFGYTF.

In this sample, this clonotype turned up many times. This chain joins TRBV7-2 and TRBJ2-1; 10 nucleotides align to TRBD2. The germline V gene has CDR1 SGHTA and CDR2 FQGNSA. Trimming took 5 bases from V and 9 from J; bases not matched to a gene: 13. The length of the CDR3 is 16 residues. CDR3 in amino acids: CASSPEAGVAGGEQFF. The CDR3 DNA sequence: TGTGCCAGCAGCCCCGAGGCGGGCGTAGCGGGAGGTGAGCAGTTCTTC.

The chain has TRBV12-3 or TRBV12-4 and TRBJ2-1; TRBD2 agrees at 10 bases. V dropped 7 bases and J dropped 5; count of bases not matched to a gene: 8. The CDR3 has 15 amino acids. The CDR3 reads CASINSGGLHNEQFF. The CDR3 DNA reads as TGTGCCAGCATTAATAGCGGGGGGCTACACAATGAGCAGTTCTTC.

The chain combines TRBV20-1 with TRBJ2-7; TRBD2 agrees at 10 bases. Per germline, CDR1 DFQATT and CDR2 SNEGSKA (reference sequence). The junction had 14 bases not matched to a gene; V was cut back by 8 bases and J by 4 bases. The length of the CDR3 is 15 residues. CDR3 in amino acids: CSPGAASGSGYEQYF. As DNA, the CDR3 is TGCAGTCCGGGAGCGGCTAGCGGGAGTGGTTACGAGCAGTACTTC.

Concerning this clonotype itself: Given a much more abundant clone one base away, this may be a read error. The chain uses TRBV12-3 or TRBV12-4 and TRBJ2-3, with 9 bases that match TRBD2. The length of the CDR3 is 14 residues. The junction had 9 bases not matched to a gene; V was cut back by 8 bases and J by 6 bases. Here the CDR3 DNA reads TGTGCCAGCGGTTCGGGACTAGCATTGGATACGCAGTATTTT. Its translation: CASGSGLALDTQYF.

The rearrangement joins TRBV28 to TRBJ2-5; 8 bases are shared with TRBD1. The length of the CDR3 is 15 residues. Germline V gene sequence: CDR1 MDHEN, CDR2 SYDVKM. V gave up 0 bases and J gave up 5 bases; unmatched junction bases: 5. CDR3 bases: TGTGCCAGCAGTTTATGGGACAGGGCTTTGGAGACCCAGTACTTC. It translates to CASSLWDRALETQYF.

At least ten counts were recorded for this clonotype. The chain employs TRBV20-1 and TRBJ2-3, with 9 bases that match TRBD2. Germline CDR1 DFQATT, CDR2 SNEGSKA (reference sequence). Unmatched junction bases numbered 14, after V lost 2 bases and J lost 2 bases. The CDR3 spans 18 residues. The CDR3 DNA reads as TGCAGTGCTAGAAATAGGCGGGAGGGTACCAGATCCACAGATACGCAGTATTTT. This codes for CSARNRREGTRSTDTQYF.

The CDR3 DNA is TGTGCCAGCAGTACCCTCGCGGGACCTAACTCACCCCTCCACTTT. It yields the protein CASSTLAGPNSPLHF. The V and J genes are TRBV27 and TRBJ1-6, with D tentatively TRBD1 (5 bases). The CDR3 has 15 residues. Germline-derived CDR1 and CDR2 are MNHEY and SMNVEV (reference sequence). The V gene lost 5 bases and the J gene lost 10 bases, with 18 bases spanning the gap.

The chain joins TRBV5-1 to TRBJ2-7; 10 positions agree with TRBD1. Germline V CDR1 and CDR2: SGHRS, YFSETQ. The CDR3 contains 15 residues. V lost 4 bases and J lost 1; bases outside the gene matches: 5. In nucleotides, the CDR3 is TGCGCCAGCAGCGAAGGGACAGGGGATTCCTACGAGCAGTACTTC. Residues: CASSEGTGDSYEQYF.

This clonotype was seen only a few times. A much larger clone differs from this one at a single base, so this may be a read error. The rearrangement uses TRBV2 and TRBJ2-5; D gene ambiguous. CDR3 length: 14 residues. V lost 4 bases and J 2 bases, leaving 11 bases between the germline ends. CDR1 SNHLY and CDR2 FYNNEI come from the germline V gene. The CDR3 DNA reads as TGTGCCAGCAGTGTGGGCAGCCGGCAAGAGACCCAGTACTTC. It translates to CASSVGSRQETQYF.

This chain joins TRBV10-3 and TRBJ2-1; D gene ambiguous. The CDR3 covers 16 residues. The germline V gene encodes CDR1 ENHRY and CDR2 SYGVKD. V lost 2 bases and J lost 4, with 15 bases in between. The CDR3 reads CAISEGPQSGYNEQFF. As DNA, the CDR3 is TGTGCCATCAGTGAGGGACCCCAGTCTGGGTACAATGAGCAGTTCTTC.

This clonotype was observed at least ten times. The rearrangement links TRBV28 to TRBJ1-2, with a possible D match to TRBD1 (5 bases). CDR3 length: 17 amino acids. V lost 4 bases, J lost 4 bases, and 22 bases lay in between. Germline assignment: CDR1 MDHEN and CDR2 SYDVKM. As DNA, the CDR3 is TGTGCCAGCAGTTACCGACTCGAGGAGGGGCCAGTCTATGGCTACACCTTC. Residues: CASSYRLEEGPVYGYTF.

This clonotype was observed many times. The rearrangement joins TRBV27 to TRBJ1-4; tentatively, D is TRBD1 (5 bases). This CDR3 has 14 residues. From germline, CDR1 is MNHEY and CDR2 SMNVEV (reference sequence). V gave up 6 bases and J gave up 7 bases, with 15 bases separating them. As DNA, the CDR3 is TGTGCCAGCAGCCCGGGACCGGGCGGTGAAAAACTGTTTTTT. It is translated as CASSPGPGGEKLFF.

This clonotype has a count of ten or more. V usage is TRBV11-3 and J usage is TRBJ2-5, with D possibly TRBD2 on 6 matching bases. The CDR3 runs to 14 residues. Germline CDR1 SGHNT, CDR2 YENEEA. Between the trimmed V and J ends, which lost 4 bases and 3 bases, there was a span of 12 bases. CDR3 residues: CASSSGTAEETQYF. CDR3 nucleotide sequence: TGTGCCAGCAGCTCCGGGACTGCTGAAGAGACCCAGTACTTC.

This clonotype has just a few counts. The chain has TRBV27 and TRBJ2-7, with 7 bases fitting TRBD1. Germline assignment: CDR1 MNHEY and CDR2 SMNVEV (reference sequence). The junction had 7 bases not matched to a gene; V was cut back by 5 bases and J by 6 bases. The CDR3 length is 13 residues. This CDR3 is CASSPVDRVEQYF. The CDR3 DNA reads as TGTGCCAGCAGTCCCGTCGACAGGGTCGAGCAGTACTTC.

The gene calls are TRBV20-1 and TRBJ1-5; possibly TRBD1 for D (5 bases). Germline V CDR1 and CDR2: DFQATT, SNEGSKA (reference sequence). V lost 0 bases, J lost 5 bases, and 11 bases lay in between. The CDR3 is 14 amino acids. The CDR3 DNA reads TGCAGTGCTAGAGATGGTCAGGGCCATCAGCCCCAGCATTTT. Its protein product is CSARDGQGHQPQHF.

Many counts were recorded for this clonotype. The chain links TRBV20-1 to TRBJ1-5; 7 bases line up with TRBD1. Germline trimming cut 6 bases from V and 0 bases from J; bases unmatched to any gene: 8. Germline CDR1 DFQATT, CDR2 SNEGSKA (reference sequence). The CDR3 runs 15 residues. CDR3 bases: TGCAGTGCCTCCGGACAGGCTTATAGCAATCAGCCCCAGCATTTT. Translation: CSASGQAYSNQPQHF.

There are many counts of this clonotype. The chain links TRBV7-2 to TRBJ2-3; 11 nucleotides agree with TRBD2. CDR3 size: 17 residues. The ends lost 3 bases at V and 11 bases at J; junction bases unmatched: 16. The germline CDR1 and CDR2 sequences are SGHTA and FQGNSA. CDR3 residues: CASSLGLAEGVQRGQYF. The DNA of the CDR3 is TGTGCCAGCAGCTTGGGACTAGCGGAGGGGGTTCAAAGGGGGCAGTATTTT.

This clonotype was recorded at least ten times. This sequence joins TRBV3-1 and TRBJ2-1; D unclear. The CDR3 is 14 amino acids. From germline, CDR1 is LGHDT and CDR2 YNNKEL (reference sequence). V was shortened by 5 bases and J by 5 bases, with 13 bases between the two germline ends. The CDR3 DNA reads TGTGCCAGCAGCGGCTACACAATGGACAATGAGCAGTTCTTC. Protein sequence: CASSGYTMDNEQFF.

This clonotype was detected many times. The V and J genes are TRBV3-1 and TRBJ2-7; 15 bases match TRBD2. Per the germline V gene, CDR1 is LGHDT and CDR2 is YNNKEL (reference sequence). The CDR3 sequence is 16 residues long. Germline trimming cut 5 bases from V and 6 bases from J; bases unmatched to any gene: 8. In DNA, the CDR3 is TGTGCCAGCAGCGCAATTGGGACTAGCGGGAGGTCCGAGCAGTACTTC. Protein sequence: CASSAIGTSGRSEQYF.

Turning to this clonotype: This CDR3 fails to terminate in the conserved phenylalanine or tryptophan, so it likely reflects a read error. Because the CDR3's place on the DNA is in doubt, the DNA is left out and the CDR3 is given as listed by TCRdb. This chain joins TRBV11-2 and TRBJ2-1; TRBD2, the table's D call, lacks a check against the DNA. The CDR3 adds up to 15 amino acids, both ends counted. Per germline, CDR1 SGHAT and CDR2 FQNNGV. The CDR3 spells CASSLDTSQDNEQSI.

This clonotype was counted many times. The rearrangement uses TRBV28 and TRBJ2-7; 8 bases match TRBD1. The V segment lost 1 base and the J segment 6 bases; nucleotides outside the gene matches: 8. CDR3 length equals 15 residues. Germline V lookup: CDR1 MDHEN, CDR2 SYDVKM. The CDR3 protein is CASSLSQGATGEQYF. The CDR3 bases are TGTGCCAGCAGTTTATCCCAGGGGGCAACGGGCGAGCAGTACTTC.

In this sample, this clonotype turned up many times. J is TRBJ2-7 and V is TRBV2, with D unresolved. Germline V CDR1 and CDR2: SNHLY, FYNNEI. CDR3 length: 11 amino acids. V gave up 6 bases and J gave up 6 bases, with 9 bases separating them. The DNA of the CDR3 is TGTGCCAGCAGCCCCCTCACCGAGCAGTACTTC. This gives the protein CASSPLTEQYF.

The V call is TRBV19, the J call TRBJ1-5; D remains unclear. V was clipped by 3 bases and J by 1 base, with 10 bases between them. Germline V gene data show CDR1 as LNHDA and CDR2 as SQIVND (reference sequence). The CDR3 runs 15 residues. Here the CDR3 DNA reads TGTGCCAGTAGTATTGAACAGCTCAGCAATCAGCCCCAGCATTTT. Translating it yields CASSIEQLSNQPQHF.

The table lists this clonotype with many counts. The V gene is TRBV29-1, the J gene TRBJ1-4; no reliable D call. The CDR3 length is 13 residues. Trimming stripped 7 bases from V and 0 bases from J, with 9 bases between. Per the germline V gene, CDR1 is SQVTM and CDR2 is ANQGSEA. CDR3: CSGIGTTNEKLFF. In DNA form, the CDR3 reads TGCAGCGGGATCGGGACAACTAATGAAAAACTGTTTTTT.